A single sample is the source of the 8 T cell receptor beta chains below, sequenced in a study of human T cells and chemical hapten exposure. TCRdb reanalysed the RACE reads using MiXCR and keeps one entry per CDR3 protein. The profile covers about 45,000 distinct CDR3 sequences, with almost 4.5% appearing a single time and around 5.5% taken by the ten largest. Time point specified: healthy volunteer bleed at 2 weeks. Unfractionated whole blood yielded the extracted total RNA. The material sequenced was whole blood. The receptors were gathered from a human donor in good health. Some clones in this sample may be carry-over from other donors' samples.

The chain couples TRBV11-2 to TRBJ1-1; TRBD1 agrees at 7 bases. The J segment lost 8 bases and the V segment lost 5 bases, leaving 5 bases of the junction unmatched. CDR3 length: 12 amino acids. Germline lookup yields CDR1 SGHAT and CDR2 FQNNGV. In nucleotides, the CDR3 is TGTGCCAGCAGCCGACAAGGGGGCGAAGCTTTCTTT. Its translation is CASSRQGGEAFF.

This clonotype was seen repeatedly, ten times or more. The V gene is TRBV27, the J gene TRBJ2-5; D is unclear. CDR1 is MNHEY and CDR2 is SMNVEV in the germline V gene (reference sequence). This CDR3 is built from 13 residues. Trimming removed 2 bases from V and 1 base from J, with 5 bases in between. The CDR3 DNA sequence: TGTGCCAGCAGTTTACGACTCCAAGAGACCCAGTACTTC. Amino acid sequence: CASSLRLQETQYF.

This clonotype was recorded a few times. The chain joins TRBV28 to TRBJ2-1; 7 nucleotides agree with TRBD1. CDR3 size: 13 residues. J lost 5 bases, V lost 10 bases, and 8 bases had no gene match. Per germline, CDR1 MDHEN and CDR2 SYDVKM. This CDR3 reads CATPGQTDNEQFF. CDR3 sequence (DNA): TGTGCCACTCCGGGACAGACCGACAATGAGCAGTTCTTC.

A note on this clonotype: This clone may be a read error of a much larger clone one base away. The genes are TRBV6-5 and TRBJ2-3; 7 bases map to TRBD2. The V gene's germline CDR1 is MNHEY and CDR2 SVGAGI. This CDR3 has 13 residues. The CDR3 reads CARSYEAGRTQYF. The CDR3 DNA reads as TGTGCCAGAAGTTACGAAGCGGGACGTACGCAGTATTTT.

This clonotype was picked up many times. The V gene is TRBV6-5, the J gene TRBJ2-5; TRBD2 aligns across 8 bases. The CDR3 totals 16 residues. The V and J ends lost 5 bases and 0 bases, in that order; junction bases with no gene match: 8. Per germline, CDR1 MNHEY and CDR2 SVGAGI. CDR3 bases: TGTGCCAGCAGTCCGCGGACTAGCAGTTACCAAGAGACCCAGTACTTC. The encoded protein is CASSPRTSSYQETQYF.

This clonotype was detected many times. V is TRBV7-6 and J is TRBJ1-3; no reliable D call. Germline CDR1 is SGHVS and CDR2 is FNYEAQ. CDR3 length equals 16 residues. Trimming took off 2 bases at V and 0 bases at J, with 11 bases between the two ends. The CDR3 region has the DNA TGTGCCAGCAGCTTACGGGGAAGGGACTCTGGAAACACCATATATTTT. Translated: CASSLRGRDSGNTIYF.

The V call is TRBV6-5, the J call TRBJ2-2; D could derive from TRBD1 or TRBD2 (5 bases each). Trimming pared 7 bases from V and 1 base from J, leaving 10 bases between. The CDR3 runs to 14 residues. The V gene's germline CDR1 is MNHEY and CDR2 SVGAGI. The CDR3 region is CASNRGVNTGELFF. The DNA of the CDR3 is TGTGCCAGCAACCGGGGCGTGAACACCGGGGAGCTGTTTTTT.

The table lists this clonotype with many counts. This chain links TRBV15 with TRBJ1-1; D uncertain. Trimming stripped 5 bases from V and 0 bases from J, with 7 bases between. The CDR3 totals 13 residues. Germline loops: CDR1 LNHNV, CDR2 YYDKDF (reference sequence). The CDR3 coding sequence is TGTGCCACCAGCGAACGGATGAACACTGAAGCTTTCTTT. It is translated as CATSERMNTEAFF.